This TCR beta chain was found in a study of blood T cell repertoires in COVID-19. Study background: Researchers got acute and convalescent COVID-19 samples from the United States, Italy and Spain. PBMCs, B-cell-depleted T cells, or T cells provided the cDNA or gDNA that made up the material.

In the source study's methods: Amplification of reference gene primers was used by the study to estimate nucleated cell counts. Profiling relied on immunoSEQ multiplex PCR, and the TCRdb table lists in-frame clones only, not all of them. The DNA gave D and trimming, while V, J and clone size come from that table. The sample comprises approximately 160,000 clones, around nine tenths of which are singletons, and over 15% rests with the top ten. V shed 6 bases and J shed 0 bases, with 13 bases lying between them. CDR3 length: 15 residues. Germline V lookup: CDR1 SGHRS, CDR2 YFSETQ. The receptor comes from a man aged 55 to 70 with active or convalescent COVID-19. Sequencing input: peripheral blood. This chain links TRBV5-1 with TRBJ1-3; possible D gene TRBD1, 6 bases. This CDR3 reads CASTWSGHSGNTIYF. The DNA for the CDR3 is TGCGCCAGCACCTGGTCGGGACACTCTGGAAACACCATATATTTT. Supplemented by reference TRBV5-1 and TRBJ1-3, the full variable domain reads KAGVTQTPRYLIKTRGQQVTLSCSPISGHRSVSWYQQTPGQGLQFLFEYFSETQRNKGNFPGRFSGRQFSNSRSEMNVSTLELGDSALYLCASTWSGHSGNTIYFGEGSWLTVV.